This is a list of T cell receptor beta chains from one sample in a study of CD8 T cells in ankylosing spondylitis. TCRdb fed the 5' RACE reads into MiXCR, producing one record per CDR3 protein. The sample carries some 290,000 distinct CDR3 sequences, 20% recorded once. What was sequenced was blood, either unsorted or a sorted T cell fraction (not recorded which). Receptor source: a male donor with ankylosing spondylitis or in good health (not recorded which). CDR3s include the opening cysteine and the closing phenylalanine or tryptophan. The order of the fields is clone size, V gene, CDR3 protein. Clone size is shown for a subset of rows, as once, few, many or a class of expanded clone.

-	TRBV5-1	CASSRGQANTEAFF
many	TRBV4-1	CASSQGILASSYNEQFF
few	TRBV12-3/TRBV12-4	CASSRVGTSGGNNEQFF
-	TRBV6-6	CASSYPEETQYF
few	TRBV5-5	CASSLGGGTYF
-	TRBV3-1	CASSGTVSQETQYF
-	TRBV12-3/TRBV12-4	CASSNPGLGNTDTQYF
few	TRBV15	CATTRGTDTQYF
-	TRBV3-1	CASTSSGEQGGSGELFF
many	TRBV7-6	CASSLRSGGPDQPQHF
few	TRBV24-1	CATSGTGVGGYTF
few	TRBV4-2	CASSQDRGRNEQFF
few	TRBV20-1	CSADTGPSGANVLTF
-	TRBV20-1	CSAKGQRGIYNEQFF
-	TRBV12-3/TRBV12-4	CASSMGGAAETQYF
-	TRBV5-1	CASRPGLAANTGELFF
many	TRBV20-1	CSALGQVNTEAFF
many	TRBV20-1	CSAPRSSDTQYF
few	TRBV12-3/TRBV12-4	CASIPGGALNQETQYF
-	TRBV10-3	CAISAGRQDTGELFF
few	TRBV5-1	CASSLGQLGETQYF
-	TRBV18	CASSPRAGAANEKLFF
-	TRBV12-3/TRBV12-4	CVSSLDRGIYNEQFF
-	TRBV29-1	CSVERGEYQETQYF
few	TRBV5-1	CASSLGLPGNIQYF
many	TRBV29-1	CSVQGADEKLFF
few	TRBV10-3	CATMGTEETQYF
few	TRBV5-1	CASSPRPGVVYGYTF
-	TRBV20-1	CSAGQGPALGGYTF